The present T cell receptor (beta chain) was sequenced within a study of follicular helper T cells after annual influenza vaccination. Time point meaning: 2015-2016 season, 7 days after influenza vaccination. The study's findings and limits: ICOS-CD38- cTfh most often held earlier Day 7 ICOS+CD38+ clones. Successive annual vaccinations recalled a recurrent oligoclonal ICOS+CD38+ cTfh response with influenza-specific clonotypes.

Note on this clone: Its antigen is not identified. The junction and the germline gene differ at one end; a read error may be behind it.

TCRdb keeps only in-frame clones here, not all; method: immunoSEQ multiplex PCR. Of 1,300 to 1,500 clones in the sample, roughly four fifths were seen once. Germline CDR1 SQVTM, CDR2 ANQGSEA. The CDR3 loop spans 14 amino acids. This clonotype was sampled from an adult who received the influenza vaccine. The sample consisted of CXCR5+ CD38+ circulating T follicular helper cells from blood, taken 7 days after influenza vaccination. As to subset: circulating Tfh, non-naive CD4+CXCR5+PD-1+ (ICOS+CD38+ or ICOS-CD38-). The chain combines TRBV29-1 with TRBJ1-2, with D tentatively TRBD1 (5 bases). The CDR3 DNA reads as TGCAGCACTGGCGAAGGGGCTTACCCTCTATGGCTATACTTC. It codes for CSTGEGAYPLWLYF.